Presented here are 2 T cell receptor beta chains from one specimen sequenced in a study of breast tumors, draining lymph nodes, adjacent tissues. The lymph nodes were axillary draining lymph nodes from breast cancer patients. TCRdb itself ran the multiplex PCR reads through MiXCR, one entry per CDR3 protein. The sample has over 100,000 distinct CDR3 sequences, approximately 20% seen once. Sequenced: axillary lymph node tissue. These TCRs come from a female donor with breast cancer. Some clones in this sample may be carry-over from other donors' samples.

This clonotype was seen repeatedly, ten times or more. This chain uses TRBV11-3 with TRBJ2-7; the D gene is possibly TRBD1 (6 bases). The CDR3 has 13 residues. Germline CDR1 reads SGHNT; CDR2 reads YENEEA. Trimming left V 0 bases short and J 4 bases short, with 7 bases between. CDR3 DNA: TGTGCCAGCAGCTTAGAGAGGGGGTACGAGCAGTACTTC. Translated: CASSLERGYEQYF.

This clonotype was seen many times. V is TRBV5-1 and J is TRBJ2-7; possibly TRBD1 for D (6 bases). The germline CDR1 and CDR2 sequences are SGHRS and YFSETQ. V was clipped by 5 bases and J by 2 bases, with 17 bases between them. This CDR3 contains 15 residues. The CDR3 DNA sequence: TGCGCCAGCAGGACCGGGACACAGGGACCCTACGAGCAGTACTTC. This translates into CASRTGTQGPYEQYF.